These 24 T cell receptor beta chains share one sample of origin, sequenced in a study of cytomegalovirus exposure and HLA in healthy donors. Vbeta (60) and Jbeta (13) primers were used in the PCR. Assay used: immunoSEQ multiplex PCR; TCRdb lists only in-frame clones, some missing. The repertoire shows approximately 100,000 clones; the top ten hold about 0.59%. The sample comprised PBMCs. The receptors were sampled from a man aged 45-65 years in good health and CMV-seronegative.

The chain joins TRBV5-4 to TRBJ2-7; TRBD2 agrees at 8 bases. CDR1 SGHNT and CDR2 YYREEE come from the germline V gene (reference sequence). Losses at the gene ends were 1 base for V and 7 bases for J; bases not matched to a gene: 7. This CDR3 comprises 14 residues. The CDR3: CASSLSLAGSEQYF. CDR3 in DNA: TGTGCCAGCAGCTTGTCATTAGCGGGGTCGGAGCAGTACTTC.

This chain uses TRBV4-3 with TRBJ1-2; 7 bases are a match to TRBD1. Unmatched junction bases numbered 6, after V lost 0 bases and J lost 8 bases. From germline, CDR1 is LGHNA and CDR2 YSLEER. CDR3 length equals 14 residues. CDR3 nucleotides: TGCGCCAGCAGCCAAGACCCAGGGGGTTGGGGCTACACCTTC. Translating gives CASSQDPGGWGYTF.

The chain carries TRBV7-2 and TRBJ1-2; 9 positions agree with TRBD1. This CDR3 comprises 15 residues. Looked up from germline, CDR1 is SGHTA and CDR2 is FQGNSA. V lost 5 bases and J lost 5; bases outside the gene matches: 9. This CDR3 reads CASSPGGQGVYGYTF. CDR3 in DNA: TGTGCCAGCAGCCCCGGGGGACAGGGTGTGTATGGCTACACCTTC.

V gene TRBV6-1 combines with J gene TRBJ1-5; 7 nucleotides align to TRBD1. The germline CDR1 and CDR2 sequences are MNHNS and SASEGT. This CDR3 is 12 amino acids long. The ends lost 10 bases at V and 6 bases at J; junction bases unmatched: 6. The CDR3 region is CATRQGPQPQHF. The CDR3 coding sequence is TGTGCCACCAGACAGGGACCTCAGCCCCAGCATTTT.

Remarks on this clone: This same CDR3 is encoded by further DNA sequences in the sample. This chain joins TRBV2 and TRBJ2-1; no definite D call. Germline CDR1 SNHLY, CDR2 FYNNEI. V gave up 3 bases and J gave up 0 bases, with 6 bases separating them. The CDR3 is made up of 14 amino acids. The CDR3 DNA is TGTGCCAGCAGTGATGGCCTCTCCTACAATGAGCAGTTCTTC. It specifies CASSDGLSYNEQFF.

This chain links TRBV15 with TRBJ1-2; D possibly corresponds to TRBD1 (5 bases). Germline V gene lookup returns CDR1 LNHNV and CDR2 YYDKDF (reference sequence). The V end lost 3 bases, the J end lost 0 bases, and 8 bases lay between the germline ends. This CDR3 comprises 14 residues. The CDR3, as DNA: TGTGCCACCAGCAGTGGCAGGGCTAACTATGGCTACACCTTC. Its protein is CATSSGRANYGYTF.

Comment on this clone: The junction differs from germline at one of its ends, possibly a read error. The rearrangement uses TRBV4-3 and TRBJ2-1; D gene uncertain. CDR1 LGHNA and CDR2 YSLEER come from the germline V gene. This CDR3 spans 11 amino acids. The chain's CDR3 is CASSSDNEQFF. The CDR3 nucleotides are TGCGCCAGCAGCTCCGACAATGAGCAGTTCTTC.

The rearrangement links TRBV7-9 to TRBJ1-4; a possible D gene is TRBD1 (6 bases). Per germline, CDR1 SEHNR and CDR2 FQNEAQ (reference sequence). V dropped 5 bases and J dropped 7 bases, with 14 bases sitting between them. There are 14 residues in the CDR3. CDR3 region: CASSIRGGGEKLFF. CDR3 sequence (DNA): TGTGCCAGCAGCATCCGCGGGGGCGGTGAAAAACTGTTTTTT.

The V call is TRBV4-1, the J call TRBJ2-1, with 9 bases fitting TRBD1. The CDR3 is 20 amino acids. Per the germline V gene, CDR1 is MGHRA and CDR2 is YSYEKL. Unmatched junction bases numbered 12, after V lost 0 bases and J lost 0 bases. The CDR3 protein is CASSQEPGQGLLGSYNEQFF. CDR3 coding DNA: TGCGCCAGCAGCCAAGAGCCGGGACAGGGTCTTTTGGGCTCCTACAATGAGCAGTTCTTC.

CDR3 sequence: CASSVDGRADQPQHF. CDR3 bases: TGTGCCAGCAGCGTAGATGGCAGGGCAGACCAGCCCCAGCATTTT. The chain couples TRBV9 to TRBJ1-5; TRBD1 might be the D (5 bases). Germline-derived CDR1 and CDR2 are SGDLS and YYNGEE. V lost 0 bases, J lost 7 bases, and 14 bases lay in between. The CDR3 contains 15 residues.

The gene calls are TRBV7-2 and TRBJ2-5; 10 positions match TRBD1. V trimming: 5 bases; J trimming: 3 bases; junction bases outside the gene matches: 6. Germline CDR1 and CDR2: SGHTA and FQGNSA. This CDR3 region has 15 residues. The chain's CDR3 is CASSRSGTGEETQYF. The CDR3 DNA is TGTGCCAGCAGCCGAAGCGGGACAGGGGAAGAGACCCAGTACTTC.

V gene TRBV7-6 combines with J gene TRBJ2-7; 13 bases align to TRBD2. Germline values: CDR1 SGHVS, CDR2 FNYEAQ. Losses at the gene ends were 4 bases for V and 4 bases for J; bases not matched to a gene: 1. This CDR3 spans 14 amino acids. This CDR3 is CASSSGLAGYEQYF. The CDR3 DNA reads as TGTGCCAGCAGCTCGGGACTAGCGGGATACGAGCAGTACTTC.

The rearrangement uses TRBV19 and TRBJ1-1; D remains ambiguous. Germline values: CDR1 LNHDA, CDR2 SQIVND (reference sequence). The CDR3 spans 13 residues. Trimming removed 6 bases from V and 4 bases from J, with 12 bases in between. CDR3 sequence (DNA): TGTGCCAGTAGAGGAGGGTGGGGCACTGAAGCTTTCTTT. This codes for CASRGGWGTEAFF.

This chain links TRBV6-5 with TRBJ2-1, with TRBD2 identical over 12 bases. The CDR3 is made up of 15 amino acids. Germline values: CDR1 MNHEY, CDR2 SVGAGI. The trim removed 6 bases at V and 7 bases at J, leaving 7 bases unmatched. The chain's CDR3 is CASRSGLAGSNEQFF. The CDR3 DNA follows: TGTGCCAGCAGGTCCGGACTAGCGGGATCAAATGAGCAGTTCTTC.

DNA for the CDR3: TGTGCCAGCAGCCGACAGTATGGGTTCGGGGAGCTGTTTTTT. Its protein is CASSRQYGFGELFF. V is TRBV14 and J is TRBJ2-2, with D maybe TRBD1 (5 bases). There are 14 residues in the CDR3. The germline CDR1 and CDR2 sequences are SGHDN and FVKESK. V gave up 4 bases and J gave up 7 bases, with 13 bases separating them.

The chain uses TRBV7-2 and TRBJ1-2; D is unresolved. The CDR3 sequence is 12 residues long. Trimming cost V 1 base and J 4 bases, with 4 bases left between them. Per the germline V gene, CDR1 is SGHTA and CDR2 is FQGNSA. CDR3 DNA sequence: TGTGCCAGCAGCTTAGTCGGCTATGGCTACACCTTC. Translation gives CASSLVGYGYTF.

This chain uses TRBV5-5 with TRBJ2-5; the match to TRBD2 covers 8 bases. Per germline, CDR1 SGHKS and CDR2 YYEKEE (reference sequence). CDR3 length: 15 residues. V lost 1 base, J lost 5 bases, and 7 bases stayed unmatched. The CDR3 here is CASSLLAGGPETQYF. The CDR3 nucleotides read TGTGCCAGCAGCTTGTTGGCGGGGGGCCCCGAGACCCAGTACTTC. Full variable domain (outside the CDR3, taken from reference TRBV5-5 and TRBJ2-5): DAGVTQSPTHLIKTRGQQVTLRCSPISGHKSVSWYQQVLGQGPQFIFQYYEKEERGRGNFPDRFSARQFPNYSSELNVNALLLGDSALYLCASSLLAGGPETQYFGPGTRLLVL.

In the case of this clone: Other DNA sequences of this sample code for an identical CDR3. The chain recombines TRBV19 with TRBJ2-1, with D unresolved. Looked up from germline, CDR1 is LNHDA and CDR2 is SQIVND (reference sequence). The V and J ends lost 2 bases and 0 bases respectively, with 8 bases between them. This CDR3 contains 15 residues. CDR3 nucleotide sequence: TGTGCCAGTAGTATAATGCGCGGCTCCTACAATGAGCAGTTCTTC. As protein: CASSIMRGSYNEQFF.

This rearrangement joins TRBV18 to TRBJ1-6, with D possibly being TRBD1 (5 bases). Germline assignment: CDR1 KGHSH and CDR2 LQKENI. There are 15 residues in the CDR3. Trimming took off 8 bases at V and 4 bases at J, with 15 bases between the two ends. CDR3 DNA sequence: TGTGCCAGCACTCTCGACAGTTATTATAATTCACCCCTCCACTTT. It codes for CASTLDSYYNSPLHF. Drawing the rest from reference TRBV18 and TRBJ1-6, the complete variable domain is NAGVMQNPRHLVRRRGQEARLRCSPMKGHSHVYWYRQLPEEGLKFMVYLQKENIIDESGMPKERFSAEFPKEGPSILRIQQVVRGDSAAYFCASTLDSYYNSPLHFGNGTRLTVT.

The V gene is TRBV2, the J gene TRBJ1-1; D remains unclear. Trimming left V 8 bases short and J 3 bases short, with 16 bases between. The germline CDR1 and CDR2 sequences are SNHLY and FYNNEI. CDR3 length: 14 residues. CDR3 DNA: TGTGCCAGCGTTCCTTTTTGGGAGGACACTGAAGCTTTCTTT. Translation gives CASVPFWEDTEAFF. Using reference TRBV2 and TRBJ1-1 for the parts outside the CDR3, the full variable domain is EPEVTQTPSHQVTQMGQEVILRCVPISNHLYFYWYRQILGQKVEFLVSFYNNEISEKSEIFDDQFSVERPDGSNFTLKIRSTKLEDSAMYFCASVPFWEDTEAFFGQGTRLTVV.

This rearrangement joins TRBV15 to TRBJ2-5, with D uncertain. The germline CDR1 and CDR2 sequences are LNHNV and YYDKDF (reference sequence). The germline V and J ends were trimmed by 0 bases and 1 base, with 9 bases remaining between them. The CDR3 runs to 15 residues. CDR3 bases: TGTGCCACCAGCAGAGATTTCACAGTCCAAGAGACCCAGTACTTC. This encodes CATSRDFTVQETQYF.

The V and J genes are TRBV28 and TRBJ1-4; 9 positions match TRBD1. Losses at the gene ends were 3 bases for V and 8 bases for J; bases not matched to a gene: 19. The V gene's germline CDR1 is MDHEN and CDR2 SYDVKM. CDR3 length: 19 amino acids. CDR3 residues: CASSLSSLEDRGRWEKLFF. For the CDR3, the DNA is TGTGCCAGCAGTTTGTCGTCTTTAGAGGACAGGGGACGATGGGAAAAACTGTTTTTT.

V and J are TRBV6-5 and TRBJ2-1, with a weak D call TRBD2 (6 bases). Deletions cut 2 bases from V and 7 bases from J, with 18 bases between. CDR1 is MNHEY, CDR2 SVGAGI, per germline. The CDR3 is 16 residues long. The CDR3 nucleotides are TGTGCCAGCAGTTACAGGACCGTCGGGGGTTTGAATGAGCAGTTCTTC. It encodes CASSYRTVGGLNEQFF.

This chain links TRBV12-5 with TRBJ2-6; 7 nucleotides line up with TRBD1. Germline CDR1 reads LGHNT; CDR2 reads FRNRAP. CDR3 length: 17 residues. V lost 1 base to trimming and J lost 2 bases; unmatched junction nucleotides: 5. The CDR3: CASGLAITGAGANVLTF. The CDR3 DNA reads as TGTGCTAGTGGTTTGGCAATAACAGGGGCTGGGGCCAACGTCCTGACTTTC. Full variable domain (outside the CDR3, taken from reference TRBV12-5 and TRBJ2-6): DARVTQTPRHKVTEMGQEVTMRCQPILGHNTVFWYRQTMMQGLELLAYFRNRAPLDDSGMPKDRFSAEMPDATLATLKIQPSEPRDSAVYFCASGLAITGAGANVLTFGAGSRLTVL.